The next 28 T cell receptor beta chains were all read from a single sample in a study of CD8 T cells in Susac syndrome. Reverse transcription of roughly 0.5 to 1 ug RNA was performed with random hexamers. TCRdb itself ran the immunoSEQ multiplex PCR reads through MiXCR, one entry per CDR3 protein. The data contain fewer than 150,000 distinct CDR3 sequences, around 96% of them seen just once; the ten biggest clones take up around 0.12%. The sample consisted of CD4+ T cells from PBMCs. The receptor source for this set is a human donor in good health.

CDR3 residues: CAWSVAPGEQYF. CDR3 nucleotides: TGTGCCTGGAGTGTCGCCCCAGGGGAGCAGTACTTC. The chain couples TRBV30 to TRBJ2-7; tentatively, D is TRBD1 (5 bases). V lost 0 bases and J lost 7, with 10 bases in between. Germline CDR1 GTSNPN, CDR2 SVGIG (reference sequence). CDR3 length equals 12 residues.

CDR3 loop: CSARVKVNEQYF. CDR3 in DNA: TGCAGTGCTAGAGTTAAGGTCAACGAGCAGTACTTC. The V call is TRBV20-1, the J call TRBJ2-7; no clear D gene. In germline, CDR1 is DFQATT, CDR2 SNEGSKA (reference sequence). The V gene lost 1 base and the J gene lost 5 bases, with 9 bases spanning the gap. This CDR3 comprises 12 residues.

V usage is TRBV29-1 and J usage is TRBJ1-4; D not certain. V gave up 4 bases and J gave up 2 bases, with 11 bases separating them. Germline V gene data show CDR1 as SQVTM and CDR2 as ANQGSEA. The CDR3 loop spans 14 amino acids. This CDR3 reads CSVGYSGTNEKLFF. Here the CDR3 DNA reads TGCAGCGTTGGGTATTCCGGTACTAATGAAAAACTGTTTTTT.

J is TRBJ2-5 and V is TRBV6-2 or TRBV6-3, with D perhaps matching TRBD2 (6 bases). The V end was cut by 9 bases, the J end by 2 bases, with 19 bases between. The CDR3 has 15 amino acids. Germline V CDR1 and CDR2: MNHEY, SVGEGT. CDR3 sequence (DNA): TGTGCCAGTTCTGACCAGGGACTTTCTCAAGAGACCCAGTACTTC. This sequence encodes CASSDQGLSQETQYF.

The chain joins TRBV4-1 to TRBJ2-1; D not resolved. Germline-derived CDR1 and CDR2 are MGHRA and YSYEKL. The V end was cut by 1 base, the J end by 9 bases, with 13 bases between. The CDR3 loop spans 14 amino acids. CDR3 in amino acids: CASSQGQARGEQFF. The CDR3 DNA reads TGCGCCAGCAGCCAAGGGCAGGCCAGAGGTGAGCAGTTCTTC.

The DNA for the CDR3 is TGTGCCAGCAGCCTCTTAGCGGGGGAGGAGCAGTTCTTC. The encoded protein is CASSLLAGEEQFF. The chain couples TRBV3-1 to TRBJ2-1; 9 bases match TRBD2. The V segment lost 4 bases and the J segment 10 bases; nucleotides outside the gene matches: 5. Germline V gene data show CDR1 as LGHDT and CDR2 as YNNKEL (reference sequence). The CDR3 runs to 13 residues.

The chain employs TRBV6-5 and TRBJ2-1; D remains ambiguous. CDR1 is MNHEY, CDR2 SVGAGI, per germline. CDR3 length: 15 amino acids. V was pared by 6 bases and J by 4 bases, with 16 bases between. The CDR3 here is CASRPAPVLYNEQFF. The CDR3 DNA reads TGTGCCAGCAGGCCCGCCCCCGTCTTGTACAATGAGCAGTTCTTC.

The genes are TRBV30 and TRBJ1-1; D is unresolved. The V end lost 1 base, the J end lost 6 bases, and 12 bases lay between the germline ends. The CDR3 is 13 amino acids. Germline V gene data show CDR1 as GTSNPN and CDR2 as SVGIG (reference sequence). The CDR3 region has the DNA TGTGCCTGGAGTGGGCAGGCGGCTTCTGAAGCTTTCTTT. Residues: CAWSGQAASEAFF.

The J gene is TRBJ1-5, the V gene TRBV27; no definite D call. Germline V CDR1 and CDR2: MNHEY, SMNVEV (reference sequence). This CDR3 region has 15 residues. V was shortened by 1 base and J by 2 bases, with 9 bases between the two germline ends. The CDR3 reads CASSLLGGGNQPQHF. CDR3 sequence (DNA): TGTGCCAGCAGTTTATTGGGCGGGGGCAATCAGCCCCAGCATTTT.

This sequence joins TRBV10-3 and TRBJ2-7; 8 bases map to TRBD2. With 6 bases clipped from V and 0 bases from J, the junction kept 7 bases outside the gene matches. CDR1 is ENHRY and CDR2 is SYGVKD in the germline V gene. The CDR3 spans 15 residues. CDR3 in DNA: TGTGCCATCAGCCTGGGACTAGTGAGCTCCTACGAGCAGTACTTC. Residues: CAISLGLVSSYEQYF.

The chain employs TRBV6-1 and TRBJ2-1; possibly TRBD2 for D (5 bases). V lost 6 bases to trimming and J lost 5 bases, with 20 bases between them. The CDR3 length is 16 residues. In germline, CDR1 is MNHNS, CDR2 SASEGT. Written as DNA, the CDR3 is TGTGCCAGCAGGCTGGCGCTAGCCCCACGGGACAATGAGCAGTTCTTC. As protein: CASRLALAPRDNEQFF.

The count of this clonotype is one. The chain is built from TRBV16 and TRBJ2-7; no firm D call. The CDR3 runs 14 residues. V lost 3 bases and J lost 0, with 9 bases in between. Looked up from germline, CDR1 is KGHSY and CDR2 is FQNENV. CDR3 sequence reads: CASSQLDPSYEQYF. The CDR3 coding sequence is TGTGCCAGCAGCCAGTTAGACCCCTCCTACGAGCAGTACTTC.

This chain's CDR3 is CASSLSTSAGEQYF. CDR3 nucleotide sequence: TGTGCCAGCAGTTTAAGTACTAGCGCAGGGGAGCAGTACTTC. This chain links TRBV12-3 or TRBV12-4 with TRBJ2-7, with TRBD2 matching over 7 bases. Trimming removed 2 bases from V and 7 bases from J; junction bases left unmatched: 8. The CDR3 is made up of 14 amino acids.

CDR3 sequence (DNA): TGTGCCACCAGTGAACCGGGACAGGGGTTCTATGGCTACACCTTC. It encodes CATSEPGQGFYGYTF. The chain couples TRBV24-1 to TRBJ1-2; the match to TRBD1 covers 10 bases. The ends lost 4 bases at V and 4 bases at J; junction bases unmatched: 5. Germline values: CDR1 KGHDR, CDR2 SFDVKD. This CDR3 contains 15 residues.

In nucleotides, the CDR3 is TGTGCCAGCAGCCAGTTGGACAGATCTGGCTACACCTTC. Translation gives CASSQLDRSGYTF. V gene TRBV3-1 combines with J gene TRBJ1-2; D is perhaps TRBD1 (6 bases). The V end was cut by 3 bases, the J end by 7 bases, with 12 bases between. Per the germline V gene, CDR1 is LGHDT and CDR2 is YNNKEL (reference sequence). The CDR3 is 13 amino acids.

The gene calls are TRBV6-6 and TRBJ2-7; D ambiguous. The CDR3 sequence is 15 residues long. Trimming shortened V by 0 bases and J by 2 bases, and 11 bases separated the two germline ends. Germline V gene lookup returns CDR1 MNHNY and CDR2 SVGAGI (reference sequence). The CDR3 loop reads CASSYSSGFAYEQYF. CDR3 DNA sequence: TGTGCCAGCAGTTACTCGTCAGGTTTCGCCTACGAGCAGTACTTC.

This clonotype was counted only a few times. This rearrangement joins TRBV5-6 to TRBJ2-5; 7 bases agree with TRBD2. CDR3 size: 14 residues. The germline V gene has CDR1 SGHDT and CDR2 YYEEEE. V shed 5 bases, J shed 4 bases, and the junction held 8 bases outside the gene matches. CDR3 in amino acids: CASRYRGRGETQYF. CDR3 bases: TGTGCCAGCAGATATCGTGGGAGGGGAGAGACCCAGTACTTC.

This chain connects TRBV27 to TRBJ2-2; TRBD2 matches 8 bases. V lost 8 bases and J lost 11; bases outside the gene matches: 13. Germline lookup yields CDR1 MNHEY and CDR2 SMNVEV (reference sequence). The length of the CDR3 is 14 residues. This CDR3 is CASRSVRTSGELFF. As DNA, the CDR3 is TGTGCCAGCCGCAGCGTCCGAACTAGCGGAGAGCTGTTTTTT.

The chain recombines TRBV30 with TRBJ2-7, with 10 bases aligning to TRBD2. V gave up 3 bases and J gave up 3 bases; unmatched junction bases: 11. The CDR3 contains 16 residues. Germline V gene lookup returns CDR1 GTSNPN and CDR2 SVGIG (reference sequence). The CDR3 loop reads CAWSPSRASGSYEQYF. CDR3 in DNA: TGTGCCTGGAGCCCCAGTAGGGCTAGCGGGAGCTACGAGCAGTACTTC. Filled out from reference TRBV30 and TRBJ2-7, the complete variable domain reads SQTIHQWPATLVQPVGSPLSLECTVEGTSNPNLYWYRQAAGRGLQLLFYSVGIGQISSEVPQNLSASRPQDRQFILSSKKLLLSDSGFYLCAWSPSRASGSYEQYFGPGTRLTVT.

This rearrangement joins TRBV24-1 to TRBJ2-3; perhaps TRBD2 as D (5 bases). The V end lost 9 bases, the J end lost 0 bases, and 12 bases lay between the germline ends. The CDR3 extends over 14 amino acids. CDR1 is KGHDR and CDR2 is SFDVKD in the germline V gene. CDR3 sequence reads: CATAHGGSTDTQYF. The CDR3 coding sequence is TGTGCCACCGCCCATGGAGGTAGCACAGATACGCAGTATTTT.

The chain uses TRBV7-2 and TRBJ2-1; unclear D gene. Trimming took off 6 bases at V and 7 bases at J, with 22 bases between the two ends. In germline, CDR1 is SGHTA, CDR2 FQGNSA. The CDR3 is 16 residues long. CDR3 region: CASSFGLGNLKNEQFF. Written as DNA, the CDR3 is TGTGCCAGCAGTTTCGGTTTGGGGAATTTAAAGAATGAGCAGTTCTTC. The variable domain in full, completed from reference TRBV7-2 and TRBJ2-1, reads GAGVSQSPSNKVTEKGKDVELRCDPISGHTALYWYRQSLGQGLEFLIYFQGNSAPDKSGLPSDRFSAERTGGSVSTLTIQRTQQEDSAVYLCASSFGLGNLKNEQFFGPGTRLTVL.

V and J are TRBV27 and TRBJ2-7; TRBD1 is a possible D gene (6 bases). V was shortened by 5 bases and J by 0 bases, with 17 bases between the two germline ends. Germline V gene data show CDR1 as MNHEY and CDR2 as SMNVEV (reference sequence). The CDR3 totals 16 residues. The CDR3: CASSTTGNGGSYEQYF. CDR3 DNA: TGTGCCAGCAGTACAACAGGGAATGGGGGCTCCTACGAGCAGTACTTC.

The chain joins TRBV28 to TRBJ2-5; a possible D gene is TRBD1 (6 bases). Germline lookup yields CDR1 MDHEN and CDR2 SYDVKM. The CDR3 is 15 residues long. V was shortened by 2 bases and J by 8 bases, with 18 bases between the two germline ends. This CDR3 reads CASSLIGTPARTQYF. The CDR3 DNA reads as TGTGCCAGCAGTTTAATCGGGACACCCGCCCGTACCCAGTACTTC. The entire variable domain, with the rest obtained from reference TRBV28 and TRBJ2-5, is as follows: DVKVTQSSRYLVKRTGEKVFLECVQDMDHENMFWYRQDPGLGLRLIYFSYDVKMKEKGDIPEGYSVSREKKERFSLILESASTNQTSMYLCASSLIGTPARTQYFGPGTRLLVL.

In its sample, this clonotype was seen once. The V and J genes are TRBV24-1 and TRBJ2-7, with TRBD1 matching over 8 bases. The CDR3 covers 13 residues. Per germline, CDR1 KGHDR and CDR2 SFDVKD. Trimming cost V 5 bases and J 7 bases; bases outside gene matches: 6. CDR3 sequence: CATSGQGSLEQYF. CDR3 DNA: TGTGCCACCAGTGGACAGGGGAGCTTAGAGCAGTACTTC.

The chain links TRBV7-9 to TRBJ2-5; D is ambiguous. Germline V gene lookup returns CDR1 SEHNR and CDR2 FQNEAQ (reference sequence). V was shortened by 7 bases and J by 1 base, with 10 bases between the two germline ends. This CDR3 has 13 amino acids. In DNA form, the CDR3 reads TGTGCCAGCATCAAGGACCCCCAAGAGACCCAGTACTTC. The encoded protein is CASIKDPQETQYF.

The chain joins TRBV6-5 to TRBJ2-3; TRBD1 matches at 8 bases. The length of the CDR3 is 15 residues. Germline V CDR1 and CDR2: MNHEY, SVGAGI. Trimming took 5 bases from V and 3 from J; bases not matched to a gene: 7. The CDR3 DNA follows: TGTGCCAGCAGTCTTTCAGGGGGCGCAACAGATACGCAGTATTTT. This encodes CASSLSGGATDTQYF.

The chain recombines TRBV29-1 with TRBJ2-7, with 8 bases lining up with TRBD2. The ends lost 3 bases at V and 6 bases at J; junction bases unmatched: 7. This CDR3 spans 13 amino acids. The germline CDR1 and CDR2 sequences are SQVTM and ANQGSEA. This CDR3 is CSVELREGREQYF. The CDR3 DNA reads TGCAGCGTTGAGCTCCGGGAGGGCCGCGAGCAGTACTTC.

The chain employs TRBV29-1 and TRBJ2-2; TRBD2 matches at 13 bases. The CDR3 has 16 residues. Germline assignment: CDR1 SQVTM and CDR2 ANQGSEA. With 3 bases clipped from V and 4 bases from J, the junction kept 5 bases outside the gene matches. The CDR3 is CSVEGGLAGSTGELFF. The CDR3 coding sequence is TGCAGCGTTGAGGGGGGACTAGCGGGAAGCACCGGGGAGCTGTTTTTT.